Listed here are 11 T cell receptor beta chains from one sample, sequenced in a study of shared clonotypes between healthy human individuals. Sequencing was performed with immunoSEQ multiplex PCR; in TCRdb, only in-frame clones are kept and a portion is missing. Of some 510,000 clones in the sample, 75% to 85% were seen once. Source material: PBMCs. The receptors were gathered from a woman in her forties in good health. Some clones in this sample may be carry-over from other donors' samples.

V and J are TRBV28 and TRBJ1-1; D is undetermined. Between the trimmed V and J ends, which lost 3 bases and 4 bases, there was a span of 12 bases. The CDR3 runs 14 residues. From germline, CDR1 is MDHEN and CDR2 SYDVKM. The CDR3 nucleotides are TGTGCCAGCAGTTTCAGTCAGCTAGGCACTGAAGCTTTCTTT. Protein product: CASSFSQLGTEAFF.

The chain uses TRBV4-1 and TRBJ1-5; TRBD1 might be the D (5 bases). The length of the CDR3 is 13 residues. Germline loops: CDR1 MGHRA, CDR2 YSYEKL. With 1 base removed from V and 7 bases from J, the gap between germline ends came to 8 bases. CDR3 amino acids: CASSQGGDQPQHF. CDR3 bases: TGCGCCAGCAGCCAAGGGGGGGACCAGCCCCAGCATTTT.

The chain recombines TRBV5-1 with TRBJ2-7, with 8 nucleotides matching TRBD1. Germline V lookup: CDR1 SGHRS, CDR2 YFSETQ. V gave up 4 bases and J gave up 2 bases; unmatched junction bases: 2. The CDR3 has 13 amino acids. CDR3 residues: CASSVDRAYEQYF. DNA of the CDR3: TGCGCCAGCAGCGTGGACAGGGCCTACGAGCAGTACTTC.

This chain uses TRBV5-1 with TRBJ1-3, with a tentative D call TRBD1 (5 bases). Germline CDR1 SGHRS, CDR2 YFSETQ. Trimming took 0 bases from V and 2 from J, leaving 9 bases between them. This CDR3 has 15 amino acids. The CDR3 sequence: CASSLAGDPGNTIYF. CDR3 bases: TGCGCCAGCAGCTTGGCTGGGGACCCTGGAAACACCATATATTTT.

The V gene is TRBV28, the J gene TRBJ1-1, with TRBD1 matching 11 bases. Germline loops: CDR1 MDHEN, CDR2 SYDVKM. The ends lost 3 bases at V and 5 bases at J; junction bases unmatched: 14. The CDR3 length is 18 residues. This CDR3 is CASSFIVRLDRGRTEAFF. CDR3 DNA: TGTGCCAGCAGTTTTATCGTTCGGTTGGACAGGGGGCGGACTGAAGCTTTCTTT.

This chain joins TRBV19 and TRBJ2-1, with D possibly being TRBD1 (6 bases). Germline loops: CDR1 LNHDA, CDR2 SQIVND (reference sequence). V lost 0 bases and J 4 bases, leaving 10 bases between the germline ends. The CDR3 length is 15 residues. In DNA, the CDR3 is TGTGCCAGTAGTATAGATCCCAGGGGTTACAATGAGCAGTTCTTC. Residues: CASSIDPRGYNEQFF.

V gene TRBV18 combines with J gene TRBJ1-1; 8 bases are shared with TRBD1. The germline gives CDR1 KGHSH, CDR2 LQKENI. This CDR3 has 15 residues. Germline trimming cut 3 bases from V and 3 bases from J; bases unmatched to any gene: 6. The CDR3 spells CASSPTGDQDTEAFF. In DNA, the CDR3 is TGTGCCAGCTCACCGACAGGGGATCAGGACACTGAAGCTTTCTTT.

The gene calls are TRBV9 and TRBJ2-4, with D possibly being TRBD2 (6 bases). The germline V and J ends were trimmed by 0 bases and 3 bases, with 10 bases remaining between them. Germline assignment: CDR1 SGDLS and CDR2 YYNGEE. The CDR3 totals 15 residues. CDR3 amino acids: CASSVGSAGKNIQYF. Written as DNA, the CDR3 is TGTGCCAGCAGCGTAGGTTCAGCGGGCAAAAACATTCAGTACTTC.

The genes are TRBV18 and TRBJ2-1, with 7 bases aligning to TRBD2. V gave up 1 base and J gave up 4 bases; unmatched junction bases: 4. Germline assignment: CDR1 KGHSH and CDR2 LQKENI. The CDR3 loop spans 15 amino acids. DNA of the CDR3: TGTGCCAGCTCACCACAGGCCGGGAGGTACAATGAGCAGTTCTTC. Translation: CASSPQAGRYNEQFF.

The rearrangement uses TRBV11-3 and TRBJ1-2; no firm D call. The CDR3 loop spans 12 amino acids. The V and J ends lost 9 bases and 8 bases respectively, with 16 bases between them. Germline V gene data show CDR1 as SGHNT and CDR2 as YENEEA. The CDR3 DNA reads as TGTGCCAGTAATGGAGGGCCCGTCGGCTACACCTTC. Protein: CASNGGPVGYTF. Full variable domain (missing parts from reference TRBV11-3 and TRBJ1-2): EAGVVQSPRYKIIEKKQPVAFWCNPISGHNTLYWYLQNLGQGPELLIRYENEEAVDDSQLPKDRFSAERLKGVDSTLKIQPAELGDSAVYLCASNGGPVGYTFGSGTRLTVV.

In its sample, this clone was seen once. The rearrangement uses TRBV6-5 and TRBJ1-2, with TRBD1 identical over 8 bases. Germline trimming cut 6 bases from V and 2 bases from J; bases unmatched to any gene: 5. CDR3 length: 14 amino acids. From germline, CDR1 is MNHEY and CDR2 SVGAGI. This CDR3 reads CASREGQGNYGYTF. CDR3 nucleotides: TGTGCCAGCAGAGAAGGACAGGGCAACTATGGCTACACCTTC.